Listed below are T cell receptor beta chains from one sample, sequenced in a study of beta chain features in type 1 diabetes. Profiled with immunoSEQ multiplex PCR; TCRdb holds only in-frame clones, not every one. Of about 360,000 clones listed, roughly 12% were seen once; the top ten hold about 0.017%. Specimen: naive CD4+ T cells from blood. Receptor source: a man between 18 and 35 years old in good health. The CDR3 runs from the conserved cysteine through the conserved F or W. The D gene is left open where the match is weak. Expanded clones are given a class, and other clones once, few, many or no size at all.

abundance,v_gene,j_gene,d_gene,CDR3nt,CDR3aa
few,TRBV13,TRBJ2-4,NA,TGTGCCAGCAGCGCCCTCTGGGACAGTGAGTTCTCCCGGGGGAAAAACATTCAGTACTTC,CASSALWDSEFSRGKNIQYF
NA,TRBV30,TRBJ1-5,NA,TGTGCCTGGAGTAGGGAGGGAAGCAATCAGCCCCAGCATTTT,CAWSREGSNQPQHF
NA,TRBV29-1,TRBJ1-2,TRBD1,TGCAGCGTTGAAGTGAGGGGGCGTCATCGGACCTATGGCTACACCTTC,CSVEVRGRHRTYGYTF
NA,TRBV28,TRBJ2-1,TRBD2,TGTGCCAGCAGTCCCGTTAGGACTAGCGGGAGGGGGAATGAGCAGTTCTTC,CASSPVRTSGRGNEQFF
few,TRBV7-9,TRBJ2-2,NA,TGTGCCAGCAGCTTTGGTAGCGGACACACCGGGGAGCTGTTTTTT,CASSFGSGHTGELFF
few,TRBV7-6,TRBJ2-7,NA,TGTGCCAGCAGCTCGTCGGGAGACGGTTACGAGCAGTACTTC,CASSSSGDGYEQYF
few,TRBV7-9,TRBJ2-7,NA,TGTGCCAGCAGCCCTCGATCTAGCTCCTACGAGCAGTACTTC,CASSPRSSSYEQYF
NA,TRBV25-1,TRBJ2-2,TRBD1,TGTGCCAGCAGTGTCCCCGGGACAGGGCCCACCGGGGAGCTGTTTTTT,CASSVPGTGPTGELFF
few,TRBV28,TRBJ2-7,NA,TGTGCCAGCAGTTCTCAATTCGGGTTCTCCTACGAGCAGTACTTC,CASSSQFGFSYEQYF
NA,TRBV9,TRBJ2-3,NA,TGTGCCAGCCCCCAAATTCCCACAGATACGCAGTATTTT,CASPQIPTDTQYF
NA,TRBV9,TRBJ2-1,TRBD1,TGTGCCAGCAGAAGAGGGACAGCCGACGGCGAGCAGTTCTTC,CASRRGTADGEQFF
few,TRBV30,TRBJ2-3,NA,TGTGCCTGGAGTGGACAGACTACAGATACGCAGTATTTT,CAWSGQTTDTQYF